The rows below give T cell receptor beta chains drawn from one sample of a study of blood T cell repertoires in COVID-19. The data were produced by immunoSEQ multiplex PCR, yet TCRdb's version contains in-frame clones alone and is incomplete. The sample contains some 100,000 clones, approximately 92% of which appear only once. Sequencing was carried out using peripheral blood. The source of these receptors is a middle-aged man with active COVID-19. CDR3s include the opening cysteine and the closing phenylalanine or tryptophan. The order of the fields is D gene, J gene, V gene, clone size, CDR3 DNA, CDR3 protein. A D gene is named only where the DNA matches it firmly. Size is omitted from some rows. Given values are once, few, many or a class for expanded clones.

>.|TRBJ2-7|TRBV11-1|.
TGTGCCAGCAGCTTTGAAGGGACTGCAACCTACGAGCAGTACTTC
CASSFEGTATYEQYF
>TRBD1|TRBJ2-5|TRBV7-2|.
TGTGCCAGCAGCTCGAGCTACCGACAGGGGACGAAGACCCAGTACTTC
CASSSSYRQGTKTQYF
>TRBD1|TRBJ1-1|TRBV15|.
TGTGCCACCAGCAGAGTGGGGCTACAGGGGTGGGAAGCTTTCTTT
CATSRVGLQGWEAFF
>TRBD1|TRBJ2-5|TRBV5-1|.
TGCGCCAGCAGCTCTGGGACAGGGGTAAAAGAGACCCAGTACTTC
CASSSGTGVKETQYF
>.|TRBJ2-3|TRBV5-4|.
TGTGCCAGCAGCCTTAGAAGAGGCGGAAACACAGATACGCAGTATTTT
CASSLRRGGNTDTQYF
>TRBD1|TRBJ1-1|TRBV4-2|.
TGTGCCAGCAGCCCACCGGACAGGGACGGCACTGAAGCTTTCTTT
CASSPPDRDGTEAFF
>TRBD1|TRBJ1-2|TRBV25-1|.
TGTGCCAGCAGTCCCAGGGGGCGGAACTATGGCTACACCTTC
CASSPRGRNYGYTF
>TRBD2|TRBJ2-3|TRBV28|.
TGTGCCAGCACCTTAGCGGGAGGAGGCGCAGATACGCAGTATTTT
CASTLAGGGADTQYF
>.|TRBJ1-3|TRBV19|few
TGTGCCAGTACCACTCTCGGGAGGACGGGCTCTGGAAACACCATATATTTT
CASTTLGRTGSGNTIYF
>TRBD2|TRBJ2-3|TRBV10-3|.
TGTGCCATCAGTGAACCCCCGGGACTAGCGGGAGTCTGGAAAGATACGCAGTATTTT
CAISEPPGLAGVWKDTQYF
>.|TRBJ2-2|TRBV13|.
TGTGCCAGCAGCTCCTCGGAGACCGACGGGGAGCTGTTTTTT
CASSSSETDGELFF
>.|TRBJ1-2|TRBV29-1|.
TGCAGCTCCCAAACGGGCTATGGCTACACCTTC
CSSQTGYGYTF
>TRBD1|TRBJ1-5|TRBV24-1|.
TGTGCCACCAGTGACCCAACAGGGGACCAGCCCCAGCATTTT
CATSDPTGDQPQHF
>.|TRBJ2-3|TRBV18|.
TGTGCCAGCATGGCCCCCTCGCTGGGCACAGATACGCAGTATTTT
CASMAPSLGTDTQYF
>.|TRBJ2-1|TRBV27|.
TGTGCCAGCAGCTTCTCAGTTGGCGAGCAGTTCTTC
CASSFSVGEQFF
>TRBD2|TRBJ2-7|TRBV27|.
TGTGCCAGCAGTTTGCTAGCGGGAGGGCCATACGAGCAGTACTTC
CASSLLAGGPYEQYF
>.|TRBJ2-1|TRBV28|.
TGTGCCAGCAGTCTGTCGGACTCCCGCACGCGGGGGCAGTTCTTC
CASSLSDSRTRGQFF
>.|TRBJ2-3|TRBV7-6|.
TGTGCCAGCAGCGAGGTAGGAGGTTGGGGAAAAACAGATACGCAGTATTTT
CASSEVGGWGKTDTQYF
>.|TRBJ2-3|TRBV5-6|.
TGTGCCAGCAGCACCCTGGCAGGGCCTAGCACAGATACGCAGTATTTT
CASSTLAGPSTDTQYF
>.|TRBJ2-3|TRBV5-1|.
TGCGCCAGCAGCTTGGTAGGGGCAGATACGCAGTATTTT
CASSLVGADTQYF
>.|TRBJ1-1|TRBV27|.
TGTGCCAGCACCTACAGGGATGGGTCGGAAGCTTTCTTT
CASTYRDGSEAFF
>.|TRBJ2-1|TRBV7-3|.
TGTGCCAGCAGCTTAGCGCAGGAACATGAGCAGTTCTTC
CASSLAQEHEQFF
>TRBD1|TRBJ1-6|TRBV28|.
TGTGCCAGCAGTGCCTCCGGGACAGGCAATTCACCCCTCCACTTT
CASSASGTGNSPLHF
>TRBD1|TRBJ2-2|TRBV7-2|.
TGTGCCAGCAGCTTCCAGGGGGCGTCCGGGGAGCTGTTTTTT
CASSFQGASGELFF
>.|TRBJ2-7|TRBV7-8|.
TGTGCCAGCAGCTTAGCGGCCGGAGCCGCCTACGAGCAGTACTTC
CASSLAAGAAYEQYF
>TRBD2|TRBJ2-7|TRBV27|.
TGTGCCAGCAGTTTAGCCGGGAGGGGTTACGAGCAGTACTTC
CASSLAGRGYEQYF
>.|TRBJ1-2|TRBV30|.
TGTGCCTGGGATGCCGGGTTAACCTATGGCTACACCTTC
CAWDAGLTYGYTF
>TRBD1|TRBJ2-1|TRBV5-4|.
TGTGCCAGCAGCTTACCCGGGACAGGGGAGGCCGATGAGCAGTTCTTC
CASSLPGTGEADEQFF
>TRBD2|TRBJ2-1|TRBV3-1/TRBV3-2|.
TGTGCCAGCAGCCGACACGCGGGAGGAGGAAATGAGCAGTTCTTC
CASSRHAGGGNEQFF
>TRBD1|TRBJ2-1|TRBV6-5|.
TGTGCCAGCAGTCCTGGGACACAGGGGTCTAATGAGCAGTTCTTC
CASSPGTQGSNEQFF
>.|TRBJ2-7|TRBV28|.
TGTGCCAGCCCCCCCCCAGGGGGGTCCCACGAGCAGTACTTC
CASPPPGGSHEQYF
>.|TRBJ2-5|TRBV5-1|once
TGCGCCAGCAGCTTGTATGCAGGGATACAAGAGACCCAGTACTTC
CASSLYAGIQETQYF
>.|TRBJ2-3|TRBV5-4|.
TGTGCCAGCAGCTTGGTTACAGGGTTGGGAGATACGCAGTATTTT
CASSLVTGLGDTQYF
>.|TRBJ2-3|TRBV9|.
TGTGCCAGCAGCGCGGGACTGAGGCCAGATACGCAGTATTTT
CASSAGLRPDTQYF
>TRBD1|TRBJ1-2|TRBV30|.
TGTGCCTGGGGGACAGCACTTAACTATGGCTACACCTTC
CAWGTALNYGYTF
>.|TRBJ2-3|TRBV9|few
TGTGCCAGCAGCGTAGGAGGGTATGCAGATACGCAGTATTTT
CASSVGGYADTQYF
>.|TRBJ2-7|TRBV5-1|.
TGCGCCAGCAGCCAACAAGGAAGCGGAACGACCTACGAGCAGTACTTC
CASSQQGSGTTYEQYF
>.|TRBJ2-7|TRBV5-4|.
TGTGCCAGCAGCTTGGGTCTTTTCTACGAGCAGTACTTC
CASSLGLFYEQYF
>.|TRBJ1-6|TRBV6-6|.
TGTGCCAGCAGTGTCGAAAGCGATAATTCACCCCTCCACTTT
CASSVESDNSPLHF
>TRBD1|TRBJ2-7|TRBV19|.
TGTGCCAGTTCCGGAACAGGGGACCGTCGGGAGCAGTACTTC
CASSGTGDRREQYF
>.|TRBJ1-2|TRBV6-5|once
TGTGCCAGCAGTTATCAGGGGAACTATGGCTACACCTTC
CASSYQGNYGYTF
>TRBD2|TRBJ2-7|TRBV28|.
TGTGCCAGCAGTTTAGGGTTTAGCGGGAGGTCCTACGAGCAGTACTTC
CASSLGFSGRSYEQYF
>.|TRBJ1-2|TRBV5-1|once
TGCGCCAGCAGGGACAGTCCCCAGAGTGGCTACACCTTC
CASRDSPQSGYTF
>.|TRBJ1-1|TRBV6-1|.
TGTGCCAGCAGTGACAGGGGCGAGGACACTGAAGCTTTCTTT
CASSDRGEDTEAFF
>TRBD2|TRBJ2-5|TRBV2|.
TGTGGCTCAGGCGGGGGGAGGGAGTTCCAGTACTTC
CGSGGGREFQYF
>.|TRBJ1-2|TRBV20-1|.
TGCAGTGCTACAGGGTTAGGCTACACCTTC
CSATGLGYTF
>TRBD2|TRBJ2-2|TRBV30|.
TGTGCCTGGAGTGATACCGGGACTAGAACCGGGGAGCTGTTTTTT
CAWSDTGTRTGELFF
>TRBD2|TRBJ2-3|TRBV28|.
TGTGCCAGCAGTTTCCCGCCGGGACAGGGTCGACTAGCGGGGAAATATACGCAGTATTTT
CASSFPPGQGRLAGKYTQYF
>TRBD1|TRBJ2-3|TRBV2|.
TGTGCCAGCAGCAGGGACAGGGAGGGCACAGATACGCAGTATTTT
CASSRDREGTDTQYF
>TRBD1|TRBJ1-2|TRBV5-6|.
TGTGCCAGCAGCTTGACAGGGGGCCGCTTGATGCATGGCTACACCTTC
CASSLTGGRLMHGYTF
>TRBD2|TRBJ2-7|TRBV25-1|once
TGTGCCAGCAGTGAACCGGGACTAGCGGGACGATACGAGCAGTACTTC
CASSEPGLAGRYEQYF
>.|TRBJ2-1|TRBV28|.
TGTGCCAGCAGTTTAACTAGCAGGAATGAGCAGTTCTTC
CASSLTSRNEQFF
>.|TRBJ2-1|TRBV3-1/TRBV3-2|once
TGTGCCAGCAGCCAGGGGGGAGGTAGGAATGAGCAGTTCTTC
CASSQGGGRNEQFF
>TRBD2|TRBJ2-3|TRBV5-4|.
TGTGCCAGCAGCGCGGCACTAGCGGGGTCCGGGGATACGCAGTATTTT
CASSAALAGSGDTQYF
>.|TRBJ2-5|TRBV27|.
TGTGCCAGCAGTTTATCGTCTATAAAAGAGACCCAGTACTTC
CASSLSSIKETQYF
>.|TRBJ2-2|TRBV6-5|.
TGTGCCAGCAGTCAGGGGCGGACCGGGGAGCTGTTTTTT
CASSQGRTGELFF
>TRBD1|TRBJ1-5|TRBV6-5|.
TGTGCCACGACCGGGACAGGATACAATCAGCCCCAGCATTTT
CATTGTGYNQPQHF
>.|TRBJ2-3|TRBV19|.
TGTGCCAGTAGTATACAGGTCACTAGCACAGATACGCAGTATTTT
CASSIQVTSTDTQYF
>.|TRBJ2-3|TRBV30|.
TGTGCCTGTAGGAGCGGAACCCTCACAGATACGCAGTATTTT
CACRSGTLTDTQYF
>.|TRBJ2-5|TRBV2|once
TGTGCCAGCCGGGGAGTGCTAAAGACCCAGTACTTC
CASRGVLKTQYF